This section outlines one TCR beta chain sequence together with its context. Its antigen is not identified. V was cut by 5 bases and J by 5 bases, with 9 bases left in between. The CDR3 runs to 13 residues. The germline V gene has CDR1 SGHAT and CDR2 FQDESV (reference sequence). This sample is drawn from a study of cytomegalovirus exposure and HLA in healthy donors. General study results and limits: Common viral pathogens seemed to be connected with several of the most significant clusters, according to a later analysis.

Both 60 Vbeta primers and 13 Jbeta primers went into the PCR. This table comes from immunoSEQ multiplex PCR, and its TCRdb copy is limited to in-frame clones, with some not included. The data hold about 180,000 clones, with about four fifths observed a single time. This TCR came from a boy between 2 and 15 years old in good health and CMV-seronegative. The V gene is TRBV11-1, the J gene TRBJ1-4; D is unclear. The material sequenced was PBMCs. CDR3 in amino acids: CASSPERNEKLFF. The CDR3 DNA is TGTGCCAGCAGCCCGGAGAGGAATGAAAAACTGTTTTTT. Looking up the rest from reference TRBV11-1 and TRBJ1-4 gives the full variable domain: EAEVAQSPRYKITEKSQAVAFWCDPISGHATLYWYRQILGQGPELLVQFQDESVVDDSQLPKDRFSAERLKGVDSTLKIQPAELGDSAMYLCASSPERNEKLFFGSGTQLSVL.